This T cell receptor beta chain originates from a study of OX40 agonist ivuxolimab in advanced cancers. About the study as a whole: Ivuxolimab, which targeted the costimulatory receptor OX40 (CD134), was an agonistic, fully human IgG2 monoclonal antibody. Intravenous ivuxolimab was administered to patients every 2 weeks at six dose levels: 0.01, 0.1, 0.3, 1.5, 3 and 10 mg/kg. Of the 50 to 55 patients in dose escalation, around 19 had hepatocellular carcinoma, around 15 had melanoma, 9 had renal cell carcinoma and 9 had head and neck cancer. A male proportion of about 79% and a mean age of about 60 years, ranging from 23 to 79, were recorded for the dose-escalation cohort. Patients were allowed to have had prior anti-PD-1, anti-PD-L1 or anti-CTLA-4 therapy, and 30% to 40% of the dose-escalation patients had been treated with checkpoint inhibitors. Partial responses were achieved by three dose-escalation patients, of whom one had hepatocellular carcinoma and two had cutaneous melanoma. The purpose of peripheral TCRbeta sequencing was to test whether ivuxolimab changed TCR sequence diversity and led to clonal T-cell expansion. The monotherapy dose-escalation portion (N of about 47 patients) of the phase I ivuxolimab trial is reported in the paper.

Patients with a history of autoimmune disease or receiving systemic immunosuppression were excluded from the trial. In every dose cohort, peripheral blood was drawn for TCR sequencing at baseline, cycle 4 day 1, and cycle 7 day 1. The samples were drawn from a first-in-human, open-label, multicenter phase I dose-escalation trial of ivuxolimab. The trial enrolled adults with locally advanced or metastatic head and neck squamous cell, hepatocellular, melanoma or renal cell carcinoma. CD4+ and CD8+ T cells were sorted separately from peripheral blood before TCR sequencing. To note about this clone: Its antigen target is currently unknown. Per-base quality was not reported, and no clone a single base away is much larger than it.

The germline V gene sets CDR1 to MNHEY and CDR2 to SVGAGI. Cut back by 6 bases and 4 bases, the V and J ends lie 7 bases apart. Inclusive of the bounding cysteine and phenylalanine, the CDR3 is 12 residues long. The DNA shown is the 36-base CDR3, in frame from base 1. The research as a whole found: At doses of 0.1 to 3.0 mg/kg, clonal expansion of both CD4+ and CD8+ T cells in blood was seen between baseline and week 6. Low levels of normalized T-cell clonal expansion were also shown by some nonresponding patients. Antigen specificity was not determined for the clonally expanded peripheral T cells. In the 0.1-3.0 mg/kg groups, partial responders had among the lowest normalized peripheral clonal expansion, particularly in CD8+ T cells. After ivuxolimab, expanded clones were on average more numerous among CD8+ T cells than among CD4+ T cells.

To sequence the TCRbeta CDR3 region, genomic DNA was isolated from the sorted cells. The immunoSEQ Assay was used to sequence the TCRbeta CDR3 regions. TCRdb obtained this table from immuneACCESS and retained in-frame rearrangements with V and J assigned. These tables miss some clones; where compared with another copy, unresolved V genes account for less than half of the shortfall, and the remainder is unexplained. The sample records fewer than 55,000 clones, around 80% of which are singletons. The top ten clones comprise 20% to 25% of the sample. The input for sequencing was CD4+ or CD8+ T cells sorted from blood, taken in a trial of the OX40 agonist ivuxolimab. The source of this sequence is an adult with an advanced solid tumor such as melanoma, head and neck, liver or kidney cancer. This receptor chain uses TRBV6-5 and TRBJ1-5, with the identity of the D gene unclear. The CDR3 is CASRTGNQPQHF. The nucleotides read TGTGCCAGCAGAACCGGGAATCAGCCCCAGCATTTT.